What follows describes a single TCR beta chain. This sample was taken from a study of blood T cell repertoires in COVID-19. Seattle cases were enrolled at active infection and followed longitudinally. The germline V gene encodes CDR1 LGHNA and CDR2 YSLEER. V dropped 0 bases and J dropped 5 bases, with 19 bases sitting between them. This CDR3 has 17 amino acids. Authors' analysis steps: Estimates of nucleated cell counts were drawn from the amplification of reference gene primers. TCRdb's table, derived via immunoSEQ multiplex PCR, lists solely in-frame clones and lacks some. V, J and clone size derive from that table, while D and trimming were established from the DNA sequence. Seen here are about 200,000 clones, roughly 80% observed once, and the top ten hold 8% to 10%.

The material sequenced was peripheral blood. The TCR sequence derives from a woman at least 80 years old with COVID-19, enrolled during active disease. The rearrangement joins TRBV4-3 to TRBJ1-2; D not resolved. CDR3 bases: TGCGCCAGCAGCCAAGAGCTCGGCCAGGATTTGAAATATGGCTACACCTTC. It is translated as CASSQELGQDLKYGYTF.